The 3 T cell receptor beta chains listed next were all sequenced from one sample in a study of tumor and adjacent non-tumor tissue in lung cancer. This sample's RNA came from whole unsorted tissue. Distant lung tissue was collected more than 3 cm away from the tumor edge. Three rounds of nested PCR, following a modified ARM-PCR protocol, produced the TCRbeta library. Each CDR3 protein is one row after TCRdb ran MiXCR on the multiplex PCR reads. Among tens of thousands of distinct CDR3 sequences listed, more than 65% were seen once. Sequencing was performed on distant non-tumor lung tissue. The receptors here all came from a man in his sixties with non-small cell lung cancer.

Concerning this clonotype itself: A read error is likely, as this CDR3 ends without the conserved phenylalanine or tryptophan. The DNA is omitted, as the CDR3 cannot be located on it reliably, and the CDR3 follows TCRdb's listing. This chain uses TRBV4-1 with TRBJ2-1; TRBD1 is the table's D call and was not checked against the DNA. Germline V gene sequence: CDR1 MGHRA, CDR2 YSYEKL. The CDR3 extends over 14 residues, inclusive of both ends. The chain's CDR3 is CASSTGGAFDEQLL.

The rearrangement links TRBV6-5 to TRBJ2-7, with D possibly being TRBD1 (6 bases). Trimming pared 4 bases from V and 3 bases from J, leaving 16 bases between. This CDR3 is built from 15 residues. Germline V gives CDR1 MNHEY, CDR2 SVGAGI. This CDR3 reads CASSSGDKVIYEQYF. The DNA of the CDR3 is TGTGCCAGCAGTTCAGGGGACAAGGTCATCTACGAGCAGTACTTC.

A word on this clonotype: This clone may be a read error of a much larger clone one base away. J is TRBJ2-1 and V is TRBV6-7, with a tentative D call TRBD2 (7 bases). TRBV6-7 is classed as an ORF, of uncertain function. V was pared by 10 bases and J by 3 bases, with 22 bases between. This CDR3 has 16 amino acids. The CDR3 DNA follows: TGTGCCAACAGAAACGGGTGGAGGGGGGGCTACAATGAGCAGTTCTTC. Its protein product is CANRNGWRGGYNEQFF.